This T cell receptor beta chain was recorded in a study of control samples from healthy donors and cancer patients. Here immunoSEQ multiplex PCR was the method, and the copy in TCRdb shows in-frame clones only, minus some. The table includes 82,000 or so clones, about 94% detected once. The TCR sequence derives from a woman aged 18-29 years in good health. Specimen: blood.

CDR3 nucleotides: TGTGCCAGTAGCTCGGACTTGCACACCGGGGAGCTGTTTTTT. Translation: CASSSDLHTGELFF. The J gene is TRBJ2-2, the V gene TRBV19, with a possible D match to TRBD2 (5 bases). The germline V gene encodes CDR1 LNHDA and CDR2 SQIVND (reference sequence). The CDR3 loop spans 14 amino acids. The germline V and J ends were trimmed by 6 bases and 3 bases, with 11 bases remaining between them.